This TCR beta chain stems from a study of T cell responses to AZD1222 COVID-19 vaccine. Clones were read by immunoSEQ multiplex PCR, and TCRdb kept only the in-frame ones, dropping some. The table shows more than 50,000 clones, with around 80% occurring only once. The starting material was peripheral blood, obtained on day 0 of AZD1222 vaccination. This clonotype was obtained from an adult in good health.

The CDR3 loop is CASSASIYNEQFF. The CDR3 DNA sequence: TGTGCCAGTAGTGCTAGTATCTACAATGAGCAGTTCTTC. The V and J genes are TRBV19 and TRBJ2-1; D uncertain. The CDR3 spans 13 residues. Germline V CDR1 and CDR2: LNHDA, SQIVND (reference sequence). The V end was cut by 5 bases, the J end by 3 bases, with 8 bases between.